The 18 T cell receptor beta chains below all came from one sample that was sequenced in a study of T cells in Graves' hyperthyroidism and ophthalmopathy. Amplified TCR beta CDR3 regions came from RNA transcripts. A set of HTBI primers served as the primers for a first-round RT-PCR of the TCR CDR3. TCRdb analysed the multiplex PCR reads with MiXCR anew, one entry per CDR3 protein. The profile shows some 50,000 distinct CDR3 sequences, around half of them singletons. The sample taken for sequencing was blood. Source of these receptors: a woman aged 45 to 65 with Graves' ophthalmopathy.

This chain joins TRBV7-9 and TRBJ2-1; 7 bases agree with TRBD2. Germline trimming cut 5 bases from V and 9 bases from J; bases unmatched to any gene: 13. Germline V gene sequence: CDR1 SEHNR, CDR2 FQNEAQ (reference sequence). The CDR3 totals 15 residues. The CDR3 region has the DNA TGTGCCAGCAGCCCGGAGCGGGGACCGGTAAGTGAGCAGTTCTTC. It is translated as CASSPERGPVSEQFF. The full variable domain, its missing parts supplied by reference TRBV7-9 and TRBJ2-1, is DTGVSQNPRHKITKRGQNVTFRCDPISEHNRLYWYRQTLGQGPEFLTYFQNEAQLEKSRLLSDRFSAERPKGSFSTLEIQRTEQGDSAMYLCASSPERGPVSEQFFGPGTRLTVL.

This clonotype was observed many times. This sequence joins TRBV11-3 and TRBJ2-1, with D unresolved. The CDR3 totals 13 residues. Trimming stripped 0 bases from V and 5 bases from J, with 5 bases between. Germline CDR1 SGHNT, CDR2 YENEEA. Written as DNA, the CDR3 is TGTGCCAGCAGCTTAGAGGTGGACAATGAGCAGTTCTTC. This sequence encodes CASSLEVDNEQFF.

This clonotype was seen repeatedly, ten times or more. The chain combines TRBV20-1 with TRBJ2-5, with TRBD1 as a possible D gene (6 bases). This CDR3 comprises 14 residues. V was clipped by 6 bases and J by 5 bases, with 19 bases between them. Germline lookup yields CDR1 DFQATT and CDR2 SNEGSKA (reference sequence). DNA for the CDR3: TGCAGTGCCACACAACAGGGCCGGCGGGAGACCCAGTACTTC. Translation: CSATQQGRRETQYF.

In this sample, this clonotype turned up once. The chain recombines TRBV9 with TRBJ2-7, with 8 bases aligning to TRBD2. This CDR3 spans 15 amino acids. With 0 bases clipped from V and 3 bases from J, the junction kept 5 bases outside the gene matches. The V gene's germline CDR1 is SGDLS and CDR2 YYNGEE. The CDR3 protein is CASSVGRSGGYEQYF. The DNA of the CDR3 is TGTGCCAGCAGCGTAGGCAGGAGCGGGGGCTACGAGCAGTACTTC.

Comments on this clonotype: At one end the junction does not follow the germline gene, possibly because of a read error. CDR3 bases: TGTGCCACCAGTGGAAGGCGGGACTCACTCGACGAGCAGTATTTT. Protein: CATSGRRDSLDEQYF. The chain carries TRBV6-1 and TRBJ2-3; TRBD2 is a possible D gene (6 bases). The CDR3 loop spans 15 amino acids. The germline gives CDR1 MNHNS, CDR2 SASEGT.

On this clonotype itself: Compared with germline, one end of the junction differs, possibly owing to a read error. The chain combines TRBV9 with TRBJ2-6; D tentatively fits TRBD1 or TRBD2 (6 bases each). Germline-derived CDR1 and CDR2 are SGDLS and YYNGEE. This CDR3 contains 18 residues. CDR3 sequence reads: CASSVNWGRDSGANVRAF. The CDR3, as DNA: TGTGCCAGCAGCGTTAATTGGGGGCGGGACTCTGGGGCCAACGTCCGGGCTTTC.

This clonotype has ten or more counts. This may be a read error, as it is one base from a much larger clone. The genes are TRBV5-1 and TRBJ1-2; D is perhaps TRBD1 (5 bases). CDR1 and CDR2 from the germline V gene are SGHRS and YFSETQ. This CDR3 is built from 13 residues. V was pared by 8 bases and J by 3 bases, with 14 bases between. CDR3 region: CASSGGGDYGYTF. In nucleotides, the CDR3 is TGCGCCAGTTCGGGGGGGGGAGACTATGGCTACACCTTC.

This clonotype came up many times. The chain employs TRBV30 and TRBJ2-7; D remains unclear. In germline, CDR1 is GTSNPN, CDR2 SVGIG (reference sequence). This CDR3 has 11 residues. The ends were cut back, 0 bases at V and 4 bases at J, with 4 bases in the middle. The CDR3 nucleotides are TGTGCCTGGAGTGTAGGGTACGAGCAGTACTTC. It specifies CAWSVGYEQYF.

V is TRBV20-1 and J is TRBJ2-5, with D uncertain. The CDR3 runs 13 residues. Trimming took off 1 base at V and 9 bases at J, with 15 bases between the two ends. Germline values: CDR1 DFQATT, CDR2 SNEGSKA (reference sequence). CDR3 sequence (DNA): TGCAGTGCTAGAGGTGGCAGCAATCAGCCCCAGTACTTC. Encoded protein: CSARGGSNQPQYF.

By its share, this clonotype is medium-sized. The chain employs TRBV7-3 and TRBJ1-6; D gene unclear. This CDR3 region has 13 residues. The germline V and J ends were trimmed by 0 bases and 6 bases, with 3 bases remaining between them. The germline V gene encodes CDR1 SGHTA and CDR2 FQGTGA. This CDR3 reads CASSLTLNSPLHF. The CDR3 nucleotides are TGTGCCAGCAGCTTAACCCTTAATTCACCCCTCCACTTT.

The sample holds many counts of this clonotype. This sequence joins TRBV7-9 and TRBJ2-7; D may be TRBD1 (6 bases). The CDR3 is made up of 15 amino acids. V was clipped by 4 bases and J by 2 bases, with 15 bases between them. The germline V gene has CDR1 SEHNR and CDR2 FQNEAQ (reference sequence). The CDR3 protein is CASSSITGHTYEQYF. CDR3 coding DNA: TGTGCCAGCAGCTCGATTACGGGACACACCTACGAGCAGTACTTC.

The chain has TRBV9 and TRBJ1-2; TRBD1 is a possible D gene (5 bases). Germline CDR1 SGDLS, CDR2 YYNGEE. V shed 2 bases and J shed 8 bases, with 16 bases lying between them. The CDR3 length is 14 residues. CDR3 DNA: TGTGCCAGCAGCGTCAGGGCAGGGTACGGAGGCTACACCTTC. As protein: CASSVRAGYGGYTF.

This chain connects TRBV29-1 to TRBJ1-5; D remains unclear. With 0 bases removed from V and 11 bases from J, the gap between germline ends came to 14 bases. From germline, CDR1 is SQVTM and CDR2 ANQGSEA. This CDR3 comprises 13 residues. In DNA form, the CDR3 reads TGCAGCGTTGAAGAAGACGGCCAAGAGACCCAGCATTTT. It encodes CSVEEDGQETQHF.

This clonotype has ten or more counts. J is TRBJ1-5 and V is TRBV15, with 10 bases identical to TRBD1. The CDR3 contains 18 residues. Germline V gives CDR1 LNHNV, CDR2 YYDKDF (reference sequence). V lost 5 bases and J lost 3; bases outside the gene matches: 13. CDR3 protein: CATSPNYPGQGHNQPQHF. In nucleotides, the CDR3 is TGTGCCACCAGCCCGAATTATCCGGGACAGGGGCACAATCAGCCCCAGCATTTT.

This clonotype was seen at least ten times. DNA for the CDR3: TGTGCCAGCAGTTACCAGAGCACAGATACGCAGTATTTT. Translated: CASSYQSTDTQYF. The V and J genes are TRBV6-5 and TRBJ2-3; D unresolved. Trimming cost V 2 bases and J 0 bases, with 3 bases left between them. Germline assignment: CDR1 MNHEY and CDR2 SVGAGI. CDR3 length equals 13 residues.

This chain links TRBV18 with TRBJ2-3, with 7 bases aligning to TRBD1. This CDR3 spans 15 amino acids. The V and J ends lost 3 bases and 2 bases, in that order; junction bases with no gene match: 5. Germline values: CDR1 KGHSH, CDR2 LQKENI. CDR3 sequence: CASSPGDSHTDTQYF. The CDR3 DNA is TGTGCCAGCTCACCCGGGGACAGTCACACAGATACGCAGTATTTT.

This clonotype showed up many times. The chain combines TRBV20-1 with TRBJ2-5, with 8 bases that match TRBD1. This CDR3 is built from 14 residues. V trimming: 0 bases; J trimming: 5 bases; junction bases outside the gene matches: 5. Germline V gene data show CDR1 as DFQATT and CDR2 as SNEGSKA (reference sequence). The CDR3 DNA follows: TGCAGTGCTAGAGATGCAGGGGGCTTGGAGACCCAGTACTTC. Encoded protein: CSARDAGGLETQYF.

A word on this clonotype: This may be a read error, as it is one base from a much larger clone. The rearrangement links TRBV5-4 to TRBJ1-2; 9 bases align to TRBD1. V shed 4 bases and J 8 bases; nucleotides not matched to a gene: 6. The CDR3 spans 13 residues. Germline V gene data show CDR1 as SGHNT and CDR2 as YYREEE (reference sequence). Here the CDR3 reads CASSRDREQGYTF. DNA of the CDR3: TGTGCCAGCAGCAGGGACAGGGAACAGGGCTACACCTTC.